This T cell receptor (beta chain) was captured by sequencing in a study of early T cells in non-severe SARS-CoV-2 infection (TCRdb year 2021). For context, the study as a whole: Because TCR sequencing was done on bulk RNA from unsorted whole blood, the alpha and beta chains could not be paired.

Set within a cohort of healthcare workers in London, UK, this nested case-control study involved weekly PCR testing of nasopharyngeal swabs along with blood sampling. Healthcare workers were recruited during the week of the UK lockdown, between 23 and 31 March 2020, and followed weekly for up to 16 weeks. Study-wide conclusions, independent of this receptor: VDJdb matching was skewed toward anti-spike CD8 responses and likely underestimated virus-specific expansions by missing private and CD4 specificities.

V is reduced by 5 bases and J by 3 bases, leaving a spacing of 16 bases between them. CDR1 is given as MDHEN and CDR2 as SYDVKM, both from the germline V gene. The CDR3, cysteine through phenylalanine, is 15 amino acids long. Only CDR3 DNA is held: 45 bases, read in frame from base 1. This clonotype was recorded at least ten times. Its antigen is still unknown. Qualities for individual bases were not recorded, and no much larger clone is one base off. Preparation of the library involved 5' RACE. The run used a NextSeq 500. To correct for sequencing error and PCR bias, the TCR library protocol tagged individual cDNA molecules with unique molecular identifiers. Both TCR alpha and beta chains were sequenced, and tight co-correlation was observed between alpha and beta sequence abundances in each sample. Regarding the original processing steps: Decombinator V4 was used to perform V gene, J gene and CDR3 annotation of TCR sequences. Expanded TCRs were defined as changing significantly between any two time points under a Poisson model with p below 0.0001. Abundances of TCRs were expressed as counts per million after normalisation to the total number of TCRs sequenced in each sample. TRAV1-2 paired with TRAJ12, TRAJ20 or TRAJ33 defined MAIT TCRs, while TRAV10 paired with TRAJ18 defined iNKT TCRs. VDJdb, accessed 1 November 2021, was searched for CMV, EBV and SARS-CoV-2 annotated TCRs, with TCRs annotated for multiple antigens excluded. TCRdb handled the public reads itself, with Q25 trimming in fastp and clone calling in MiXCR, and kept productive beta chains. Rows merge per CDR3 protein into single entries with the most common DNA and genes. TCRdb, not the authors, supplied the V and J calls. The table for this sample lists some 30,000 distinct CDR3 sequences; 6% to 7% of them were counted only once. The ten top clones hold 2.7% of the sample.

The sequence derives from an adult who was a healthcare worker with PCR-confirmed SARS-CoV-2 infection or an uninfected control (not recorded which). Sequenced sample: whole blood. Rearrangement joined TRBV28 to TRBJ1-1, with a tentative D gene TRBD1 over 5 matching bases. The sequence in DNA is TGTGCCAGCAGTGCGGTTAGGGACGCCGACACTGAAGCTTTCTTT. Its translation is CASSAVRDADTEAFF.